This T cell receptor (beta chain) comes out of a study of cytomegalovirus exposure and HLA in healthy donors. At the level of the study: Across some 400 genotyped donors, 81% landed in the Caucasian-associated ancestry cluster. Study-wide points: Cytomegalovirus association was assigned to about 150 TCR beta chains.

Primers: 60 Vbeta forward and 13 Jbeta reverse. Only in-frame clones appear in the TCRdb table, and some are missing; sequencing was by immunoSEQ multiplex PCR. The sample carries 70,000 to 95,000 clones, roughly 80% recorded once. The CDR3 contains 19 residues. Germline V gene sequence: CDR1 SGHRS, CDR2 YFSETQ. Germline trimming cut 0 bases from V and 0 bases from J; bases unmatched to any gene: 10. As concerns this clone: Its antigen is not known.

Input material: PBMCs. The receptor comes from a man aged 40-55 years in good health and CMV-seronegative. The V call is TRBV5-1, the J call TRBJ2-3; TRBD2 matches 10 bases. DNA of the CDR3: TGCGCCAGCAGCTTGGCTGTCACTAGCGGGGTGTCTAGCACAGATACGCAGTATTTT. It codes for CASSLAVTSGVSSTDTQYF.